Listed here are 12 T cell receptor beta chains from one sample, sequenced in a study of CD8 T cells in Susac syndrome (dated by TCRdb to between 2018 and 2021). The library relied on the immunoSEQ multiplex PCR assay. RNA was extracted using the RNeasy kit, and about 0.45 to 1 microgram was reverse transcribed with random hexamers. TCRdb ran its own pipeline on the public reads, namely fastp trimming at Q25 and MiXCR clone calling, and kept in-frame beta chains. All rows with the same CDR3 protein become a single entry with the most common DNA and genes. This sample has some 110,000 distinct CDR3 sequences in its table, and just under 95% of those were observed once. Of the sample, 0.25% to 0.3% falls within the top ten clones. The specimen sequenced was CD8+ T cells from PBMCs. The receptors shown here come from a human donor with Susac syndrome.

The V and J genes are TRBV12-5 and TRBJ2-6; TRBD2 might be the D (6 bases). This CDR3 is built from 15 residues. Between the trimmed V and J ends, which lost 7 bases and 3 bases, there was a span of 13 bases. The germline V gene has CDR1 LGHNT and CDR2 FRNRAP. CDR3 nucleotides: TGTGCTAGTGTAGGAGGGGCTGGTGGGGCCAACGTCCTGACTTTC. Its protein product is CASVGGAGGANVLTF.

The gene calls are TRBV29-1 and TRBJ1-1; TRBD1 matches at 11 bases. This CDR3 has 15 residues. Losses at the gene ends were 7 bases for V and 1 base for J; bases not matched to a gene: 8. Per germline, CDR1 SQVTM and CDR2 ANQGSEA. CDR3 coding DNA: TGCAGCGCCCCCGGGACAGGGGGATGGAACACTGAAGCTTTCTTT. The encoded protein is CSAPGTGGWNTEAFF.

J is TRBJ2-3 and V is TRBV5-1; 12 bases are a match to TRBD2. Per the germline V gene, CDR1 is SGHRS and CDR2 is YFSETQ. This CDR3 is 17 amino acids long. V lost 6 bases, J lost 0 bases, and 8 bases stayed unmatched. CDR3 in DNA: TGCGCCAGCACCATGACTAGCGGGGGAGTAAGCACAGATACGCAGTATTTT. Its protein is CASTMTSGGVSTDTQYF.

This sequence joins TRBV4-3 and TRBJ2-1; TRBD2 aligns across 7 bases. Losses at the gene ends were 0 bases for V and 4 bases for J; bases not matched to a gene: 6. Germline V CDR1 and CDR2: LGHNA, YSLEER. The CDR3 loop spans 16 amino acids. For the CDR3, the DNA is TGCGCCAGCAGCCAAGATAGACCTAGCGGATACAATGAGCAGTTCTTC. It is translated as CASSQDRPSGYNEQFF.

The CDR3 nucleotides are TGTGCCAGCAGCTTTCGACAGGAGAATTCACCCCTCCACTTT. Protein: CASSFRQENSPLHF. The chain employs TRBV11-2 and TRBJ1-6; possible D gene TRBD1, 6 bases. This CDR3 contains 14 residues. Trimming removed 3 bases from V and 7 bases from J, with 10 bases in between. Germline V gene data show CDR1 as SGHAT and CDR2 as FQNNGV.

The chain employs TRBV30 and TRBJ2-7; D perhaps matches TRBD1 (5 bases). The germline V gene has CDR1 GTSNPN and CDR2 SVGIG (reference sequence). The CDR3 consists of 16 residues. The germline V and J ends were trimmed by 3 bases and 5 bases, with 23 bases remaining between them. CDR3 bases: TGTGCCTGGAGACCTACTCCGTGGCAGGGTGAGGACGAGCAGTACTTC. Amino acids: CAWRPTPWQGEDEQYF.

The genes are TRBV5-6 and TRBJ1-6; D perhaps matches TRBD1 (5 bases). This CDR3 is 14 amino acids long. Germline CDR1 is SGHDT and CDR2 is YYEEEE. Trimming removed 1 base at V and 9 bases at J, with 11 bases between. The CDR3 region has the DNA TGTGCCAGCAGCTTGTTGGGGCCGGGTTCACCCCTCCACTTT. Its translation: CASSLLGPGSPLHF.

V gene TRBV13 combines with J gene TRBJ2-7; D unresolved. CDR3 size: 14 residues. V was pared by 5 bases and J by 2 bases, with 13 bases between. The germline V gene has CDR1 PRHDT and CDR2 FYEKMQ (reference sequence). The CDR3: CASSTTTGPYEQYF. The CDR3 DNA follows: TGTGCCAGCAGCACCACGACCGGCCCCTACGAGCAGTACTTC.

The genes are TRBV15 and TRBJ1-1; D unresolved. Germline V gene sequence: CDR1 LNHNV, CDR2 YYDKDF (reference sequence). This CDR3 region has 15 residues. Trimming took 1 base from V and 6 from J, leaving 15 bases between them. CDR3: CATSRGRESDAEAFF. The CDR3 DNA follows: TGTGCCACCAGCAGAGGCCGGGAGTCGGACGCTGAAGCTTTCTTT.

The V call is TRBV3-1, the J call TRBJ2-3; a weak D match, TRBD1 (5 bases). CDR3 size: 16 residues. Trimming stripped 8 bases from V and 1 base from J, with 19 bases between. CDR1 and CDR2 (germline): LGHDT, YNNKEL (reference sequence). CDR3 amino acids: CASRLGKGLGTDTQYF. The DNA of the CDR3 is TGTGCCAGCCGCCTAGGAAAGGGGCTCGGCACAGATACGCAGTATTTT.

The chain is built from TRBV4-3 and TRBJ1-6; TRBD1 is a possible D gene (6 bases). Germline V CDR1 and CDR2: LGHNA, YSLEER. V gave up 0 bases and J gave up 7 bases, with 10 bases separating them. The CDR3 consists of 15 residues. The CDR3 loop is CASSQDPQGNSPLHF. The CDR3 nucleotides are TGCGCCAGCAGCCAAGATCCCCAGGGGAATTCACCCCTCCACTTT.

The chain joins TRBV11-1 to TRBJ2-5, with D perhaps matching TRBD2 (6 bases). Germline loops: CDR1 SGHAT, CDR2 FQDESV (reference sequence). The CDR3 runs 17 residues. The V and J ends lost 4 bases and 3 bases respectively, with 21 bases between them. In DNA, the CDR3 is TGTGCCAGCAGCTCCCAGCGAAATCGGGGGACTGAAGAGACCCAGTACTTC. Translated: CASSSQRNRGTEETQYF.